This TCR beta chain stems from a study of T cell repertoires in aging, cancer and after chemotherapy. Study-level information: About 10 million TCR reads made up the full dataset. Study conclusions and caveats: Compared with age-matched healthy donors, untreated hematological or solid cancer patients showed higher blood TCR clonality. Healthy donors lost TCR diversity with age mainly through richness, cancer patients through richness and evenness.

Per germline, CDR1 SGHNT and CDR2 YYREEE (reference sequence). This CDR3 contains 16 residues. Worth noting for this clonotype: The antigen remains undetermined. At one of its ends the junction is not consistent with the germline gene, which may arise from a read error.

Rearranged V-D-J TRB sequences were amplified with a mixed TRB-A/B primer pool. TCRdb analysed the multiplex PCR reads with MiXCR anew, one entry per CDR3 protein. The data hold 2,100 or so distinct CDR3 sequences, with roughly 27% observed a single time. Amplification of TCR beta used genomic DNA extracted from peripheral blood. The sequence was obtained from a human donor with a solid tumor. V usage is TRBV5-4 and J usage is TRBJ2-4, with D unclear. Sequenced sample: blood. As DNA, the CDR3 is TGCGCCAGCAGCCTTTTAGGGCCAGACGCCAAAAACATTCAGTACTTC. Protein product: CASSLLGPDAKNIQYF.